The T cell receptor (beta chain) described here comes from a study of breast tumors, draining lymph nodes, adjacent tissues. Study results and caveats: Luminal-like breast cancer showed significantly higher tumor–nontumor repertoire similarity than basal-like. Tumor repertoires ranked between lymph nodes and nontumor tissue in diversity, with V and J gene preferences. Most tumor T cells seemingly derive from lymph node, then expand in tumor.

Germline V lookup: CDR1 MNHEY, CDR2 SVGAGI. V dropped 8 bases and J dropped 2 bases, with 16 bases sitting between them. The CDR3 extends over 14 amino acids. Notes on this clonotype: Its antigen is unidentified.

TCRdb re-derived calls from the multiplex PCR reads in MiXCR, one entry per CDR3 protein. The table records under 35,000 distinct CDR3 sequences, about 63% of them present only once. Material: breast tumor tissue. The gene calls are TRBV6-5 and TRBJ2-7; the D gene is possibly TRBD1 (5 bases). The clonotype was recovered from a female donor with breast cancer. Some clones in this sample may be carry-over from other donors' samples. The CDR3 loop reads CASRKIDRAYEQYF. CDR3 nucleotide sequence: TGTGCCAGCCGGAAAATCGACAGAGCCTACGAGCAGTACTTC.